This T cell receptor beta chain was identified during a study of blood T cell repertoires in COVID-19. CDR1 SSHAT and CDR2 FNYEAQ come from the germline V gene (reference sequence). This CDR3 has 15 amino acids. The V and J ends lost 0 bases and 1 base, in that order; junction bases with no gene match: 3. Sequenced by immunoSEQ multiplex PCR; TCRdb stores in-frame clones only, minus some. This table holds roughly 500,000 clones, 85% to 90% found once. The receptor comes from a woman between 40 and 50 years old who had recovered from COVID-19. The V gene is TRBV7-7, the J gene TRBJ2-7; 7 nucleotides align to TRBD1. The specimen sequenced was PBMCs or T cells enriched from blood (not recorded which). In DNA, the CDR3 is TGTGCCAGCAGCTTAGCGAGGGACAGATCCTACGAGCAGTACTTC. Its translation: CASSLARDRSYEQYF. The full variable domain, its missing parts supplied by reference TRBV7-7 and TRBJ2-7, is GAGVSQSPRYKVTKRGQDVTLRCDPISSHATLYWYQQALGQGPEFLTYFNYEAQPDKSGLPSDRFSAERPEGSISTLTIQRTEQRDSAMYRCASSLARDRSYEQYFGPGTRLTVT.